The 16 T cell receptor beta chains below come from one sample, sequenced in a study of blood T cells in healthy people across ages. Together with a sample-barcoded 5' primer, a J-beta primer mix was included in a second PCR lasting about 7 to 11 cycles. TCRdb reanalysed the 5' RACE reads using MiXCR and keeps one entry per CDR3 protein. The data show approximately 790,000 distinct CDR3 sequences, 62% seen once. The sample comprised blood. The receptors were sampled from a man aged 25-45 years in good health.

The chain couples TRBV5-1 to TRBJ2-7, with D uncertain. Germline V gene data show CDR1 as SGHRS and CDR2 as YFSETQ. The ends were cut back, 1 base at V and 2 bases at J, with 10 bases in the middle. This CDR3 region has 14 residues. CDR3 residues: CASSLTGQTYEQYF. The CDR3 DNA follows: TGCGCCAGCAGCTTGACGGGCCAAACCTACGAGCAGTACTTC.

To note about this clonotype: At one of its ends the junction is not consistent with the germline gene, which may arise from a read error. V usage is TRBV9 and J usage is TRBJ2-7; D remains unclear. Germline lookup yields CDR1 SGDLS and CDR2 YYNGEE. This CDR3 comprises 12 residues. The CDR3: CASSSSSYERYF. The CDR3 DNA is TGTGCCAGCAGCTCGAGCTCCTACGAGCGGTACTTC.

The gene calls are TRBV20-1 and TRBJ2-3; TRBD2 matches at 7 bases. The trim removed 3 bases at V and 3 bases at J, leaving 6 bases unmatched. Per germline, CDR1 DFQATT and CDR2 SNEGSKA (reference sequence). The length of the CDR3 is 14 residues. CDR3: CSARFGTNTDTQYF. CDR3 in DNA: TGCAGTGCTAGGTTTGGGACTAATACAGATACGCAGTATTTT.

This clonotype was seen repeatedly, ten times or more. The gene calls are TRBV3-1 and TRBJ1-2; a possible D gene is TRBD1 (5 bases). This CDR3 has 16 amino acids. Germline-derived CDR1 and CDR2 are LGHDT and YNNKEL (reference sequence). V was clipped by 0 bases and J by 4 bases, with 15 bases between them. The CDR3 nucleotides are TGTGCCAGCAGCCAAGATCGAGGCCAGGGAAGCTATGGCTACACCTTC. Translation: CASSQDRGQGSYGYTF.

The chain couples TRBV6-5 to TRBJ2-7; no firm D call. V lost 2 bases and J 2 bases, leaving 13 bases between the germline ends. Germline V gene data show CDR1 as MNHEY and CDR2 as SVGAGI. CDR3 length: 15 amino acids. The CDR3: CASSYEHGGTYEQYF. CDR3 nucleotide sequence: TGTGCCAGCAGTTACGAACACGGCGGTACCTACGAGCAGTACTTC.

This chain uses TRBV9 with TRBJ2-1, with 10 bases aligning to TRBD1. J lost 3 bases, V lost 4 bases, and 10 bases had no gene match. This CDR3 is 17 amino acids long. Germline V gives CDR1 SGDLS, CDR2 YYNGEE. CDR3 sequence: CASSPPPGTGVYNEQFF. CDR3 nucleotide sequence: TGTGCCAGCAGCCCGCCACCCGGGACAGGGGTCTACAATGAGCAGTTCTTC.

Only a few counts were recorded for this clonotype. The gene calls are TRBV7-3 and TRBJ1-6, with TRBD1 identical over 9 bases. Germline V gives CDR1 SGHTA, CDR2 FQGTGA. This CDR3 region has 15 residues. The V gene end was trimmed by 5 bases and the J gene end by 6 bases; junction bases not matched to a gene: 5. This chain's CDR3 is CASSPGTGLNSPLHF. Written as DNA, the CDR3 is TGTGCCAGCAGCCCCGGGACAGGGCTTAATTCACCCCTCCACTTT.

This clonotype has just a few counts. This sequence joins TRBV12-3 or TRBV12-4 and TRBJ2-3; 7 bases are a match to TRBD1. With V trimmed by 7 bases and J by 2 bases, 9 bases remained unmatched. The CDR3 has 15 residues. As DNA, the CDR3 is TGTGCCAGCAAAAGCCGGGACAGACACACAGATACGCAGTATTTT. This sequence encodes CASKSRDRHTDTQYF.

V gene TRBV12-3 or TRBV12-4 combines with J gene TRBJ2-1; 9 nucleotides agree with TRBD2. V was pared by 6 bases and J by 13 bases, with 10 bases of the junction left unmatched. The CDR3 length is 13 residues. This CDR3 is CASRASGAAGQFF. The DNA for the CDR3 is TGTGCCAGCAGGGCTAGCGGGGCGGCGGGCCAGTTCTTC.

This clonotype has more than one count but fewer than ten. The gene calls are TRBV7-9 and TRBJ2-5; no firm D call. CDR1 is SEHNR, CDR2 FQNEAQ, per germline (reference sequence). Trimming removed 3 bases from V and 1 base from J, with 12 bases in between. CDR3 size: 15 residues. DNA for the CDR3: TGTGCCAGCAGCTTCTCCTGGGCCTTCCAAGAGACCCAGTACTTC. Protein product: CASSFSWAFQETQYF. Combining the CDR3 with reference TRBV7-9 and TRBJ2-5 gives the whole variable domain DTGVSQNPRHKITKRGQNVTFRCDPISEHNRLYWYRQTLGQGPEFLTYFQNEAQLEKSRLLSDRFSAERPKGSFSTLEIQRTEQGDSAMYLCASSFSWAFQETQYFGPGTRLLVL.

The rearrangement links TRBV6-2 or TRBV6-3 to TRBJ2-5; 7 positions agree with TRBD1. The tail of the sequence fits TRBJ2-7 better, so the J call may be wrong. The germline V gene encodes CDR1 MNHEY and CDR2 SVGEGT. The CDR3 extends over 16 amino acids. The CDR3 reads CASSYPFSTGIYEQYF. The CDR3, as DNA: TGTGCCAGCAGTTACCCTTTTTCGACAGGGATCTACGAGCAGTACTTC.

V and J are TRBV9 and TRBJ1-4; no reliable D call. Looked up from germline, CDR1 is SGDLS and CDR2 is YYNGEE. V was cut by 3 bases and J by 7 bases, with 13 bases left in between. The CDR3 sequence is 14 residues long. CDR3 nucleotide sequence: TGTGCCAGCAGCGCCACGATAACCGGTGAAAAACTGTTTTTT. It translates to CASSATITGEKLFF. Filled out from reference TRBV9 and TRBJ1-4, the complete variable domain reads DSGVTQTPKHLITATGQRVTLRCSPRSGDLSVYWYQQSLDQGLQFLIQYYNGEERAKGNILERFSAQQFPDLHSELNLSSLELGDSALYFCASSATITGEKLFFGSGTQLSVL.

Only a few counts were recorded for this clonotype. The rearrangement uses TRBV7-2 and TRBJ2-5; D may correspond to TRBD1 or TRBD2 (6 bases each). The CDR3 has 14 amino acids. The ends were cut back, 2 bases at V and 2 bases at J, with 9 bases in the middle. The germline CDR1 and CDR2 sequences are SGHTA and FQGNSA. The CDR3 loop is CASSLRGDQETQYF. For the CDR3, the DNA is TGTGCCAGCAGCTTAAGGGGGGATCAAGAGACCCAGTACTTC.

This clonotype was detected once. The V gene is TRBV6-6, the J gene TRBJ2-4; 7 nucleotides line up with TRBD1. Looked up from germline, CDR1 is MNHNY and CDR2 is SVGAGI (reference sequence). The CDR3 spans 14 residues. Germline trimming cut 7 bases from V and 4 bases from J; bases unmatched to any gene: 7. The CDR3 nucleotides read TGTGCCAGCACCAAGGGGGACAGAAAAAACATTCAGTACTTC. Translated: CASTKGDRKNIQYF.

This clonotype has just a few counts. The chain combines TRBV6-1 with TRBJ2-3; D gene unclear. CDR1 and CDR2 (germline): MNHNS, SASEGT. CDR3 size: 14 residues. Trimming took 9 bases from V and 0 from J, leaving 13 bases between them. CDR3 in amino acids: CASTFGSSTDTQYF. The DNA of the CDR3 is TGTGCCAGTACCTTTGGTAGCAGCACAGATACGCAGTATTTT.

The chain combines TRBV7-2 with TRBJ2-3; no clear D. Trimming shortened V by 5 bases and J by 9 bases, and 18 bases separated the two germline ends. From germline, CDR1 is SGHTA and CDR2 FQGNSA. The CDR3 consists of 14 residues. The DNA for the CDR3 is TGTGCCAGCAGCCCTTCCCGCGACGTAGGAACGCAGTATTTT. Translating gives CASSPSRDVGTQYF.